The 20 T cell receptor beta chains presented below share a single source sample, sequenced in a study of control samples from healthy donors and cancer patients. Profiled with immunoSEQ multiplex PCR; TCRdb holds only in-frame clones, not every one. The profile shows about 100,000 clones, roughly 89% of them singletons. The sample comprised blood. The origin of the receptors is a man aged 30-40 years in good health.

This chain links TRBV7-7 with TRBJ2-2, with D maybe TRBD1 (5 bases). V shed 7 bases and J shed 0 bases, with 21 bases lying between them. This CDR3 spans 18 amino acids. Germline-derived CDR1 and CDR2 are SSHAT and FNYEAQ (reference sequence). In nucleotides, the CDR3 is TGTGCCAGCAACCCTGGGGCAGGGCGCCCGCCGAACACCGGGGAGCTGTTTTTT. This codes for CASNPGAGRPPNTGELFF.

The rearrangement links TRBV6-5 to TRBJ1-6, with D unresolved. The V and J ends lost 0 bases and 7 bases respectively, with 4 bases between them. The CDR3 contains 13 residues. Germline V gene lookup returns CDR1 MNHEY and CDR2 SVGAGI. The CDR3 DNA follows: TGTGCCAGCAGTTACTCGCGCAATTCACCCCTCCACTTT. This codes for CASSYSRNSPLHF.

The CDR3 nucleotides read TGTGCCAGCAGTTCGACAGGGCTCTATGGCTACACCTTC. The encoded protein is CASSSTGLYGYTF. V gene TRBV27 combines with J gene TRBJ1-2; 7 positions agree with TRBD1. The trim removed 4 bases at V and 4 bases at J, leaving 3 bases unmatched. CDR1 is MNHEY and CDR2 is SMNVEV in the germline V gene (reference sequence). This CDR3 region has 13 residues.

This chain uses TRBV6-5 with TRBJ2-6; no clear D gene. CDR1 and CDR2 from the germline V gene are MNHEY and SVGAGI. This CDR3 is 15 amino acids long. Trimming took 6 bases from V and 0 from J, leaving 9 bases between them. The CDR3 DNA sequence: TGTGCCAGCAGCCCACGGATCTCTGGGGCCAACGTCCTGACTTTC. It specifies CASSPRISGANVLTF.

V usage is TRBV30 and J usage is TRBJ2-5; 8 bases fit TRBD2. J was trimmed by 3 bases and V by 2 bases; bases with no gene match: 17. This CDR3 contains 18 residues. Germline CDR1 GTSNPN, CDR2 SVGIG (reference sequence). The CDR3 region is CAWSFSGGAGAFEETQYF. The CDR3 DNA follows: TGTGCCTGGAGTTTCAGTGGGGGAGCGGGAGCGTTTGAAGAGACCCAGTACTTC.

This sequence joins TRBV28 and TRBJ1-2; TRBD1 matches at 11 bases. Germline V CDR1 and CDR2: MDHEN, SYDVKM. V was pared by 4 bases and J by 4 bases, with 5 bases of the junction left unmatched. The CDR3 runs to 15 residues. The CDR3: CASSSPGTGGYGYTF. DNA for the CDR3: TGTGCCAGCAGTTCCCCCGGGACAGGGGGCTATGGCTACACCTTC.

The chain employs TRBV21-1 and TRBJ2-5; the table names TRBD1, a call not compared with the DNA. TRBV21-1 is given as a pseudogene. The CDR3 has 15 amino acids. CDR3 DNA sequence: TGTGCCAGCAGCAAAGGTGAACAGTCGAAAGAGACCCAGTACTTC. Its protein is CASSKGEQSKETQYF.

The V call is TRBV6-5, the J call TRBJ1-3; D uncertain. The CDR3 is 15 residues long. V gave up 6 bases and J gave up 2 bases, with 14 bases separating them. The germline V gene has CDR1 MNHEY and CDR2 SVGAGI. Written as DNA, the CDR3 is TGTGCCAGCAGCCAGATGCCCGGGCCTGGAAACACCATATATTTT. Translating gives CASSQMPGPGNTIYF.

The V and J genes are TRBV11-2 and TRBJ2-5; 7 nucleotides agree with TRBD1. This CDR3 has 16 residues. V shed 5 bases, J shed 0 bases, and the junction held 9 bases outside the gene matches. CDR1 is SGHAT and CDR2 is FQNNGV in the germline V gene. DNA for the CDR3: TGTGCCAGCAGCACAGATCGACAGGGCGACCAAGAGACCCAGTACTTC. Its translation: CASSTDRQGDQETQYF.

The rearrangement links TRBV6-5 to TRBJ1-2; 7 bases line up with TRBD1. Germline trimming cut 6 bases from V and 4 bases from J; bases unmatched to any gene: 8. This CDR3 contains 14 residues. Germline V CDR1 and CDR2: MNHEY, SVGAGI. In DNA, the CDR3 is TGTGCCAGCAGCTTACGGACAGGTCCCTATGGCTACACCTTC. Translated, it gives CASSLRTGPYGYTF.

The V gene is TRBV4-1, the J gene TRBJ1-1, with TRBD1 identical over 9 bases. This CDR3 spans 16 amino acids. The germline gives CDR1 MGHRA, CDR2 YSYEKL. V trimming: 2 bases; J trimming: 1 base; junction bases outside the gene matches: 5. CDR3 protein: CASSQFLTGGNTEAFF. CDR3 coding DNA: TGCGCCAGCAGCCAATTCCTGACAGGGGGGAACACTGAAGCTTTCTTT.

This sequence joins TRBV29-1 and TRBJ2-1; 10 bases are shared with TRBD2. This CDR3 region has 14 residues. With 4 bases clipped from V and 8 bases from J, the junction kept 8 bases outside the gene matches. The germline gives CDR1 SQVTM, CDR2 ANQGSEA. The CDR3 nucleotides read TGCAGCGTTGCGGCTAGCGGGAGTCAGGATGAGCAGTTCTTC. As protein: CSVAASGSQDEQFF.

The V call is TRBV4-1, the J call TRBJ2-7; D is ambiguous. The J call is doubtful: the DNA matches TRBJ2-5 better. CDR1 MGHRA and CDR2 YSYEKL come from the germline V gene. The CDR3 spans 13 residues. This chain's CDR3 is CASSQEFEETQYF. CDR3 nucleotides: TGCGCCAGCAGCCAAGAATTCGAAGAGACCCAGTACTTC.

The V and J genes are TRBV14 and TRBJ2-1, with 11 bases matching TRBD2. The CDR3 is made up of 15 amino acids. Germline trimming cut 2 bases from V and 8 bases from J; bases unmatched to any gene: 5. Germline loops: CDR1 SGHDN, CDR2 FVKESK. This chain's CDR3 is CASSQIAGGPDEQFF. The CDR3 DNA reads TGTGCCAGCAGCCAAATAGCGGGAGGGCCCGATGAGCAGTTCTTC.

V and J are TRBV6-2 or TRBV6-3 and TRBJ1-4; D possibly corresponds to TRBD1 (6 bases). V shed 5 bases and J shed 5 bases, with 18 bases lying between them. Germline CDR1 and CDR2: MNHEY and SVGEGT. This CDR3 is 16 amino acids long. CDR3 region: CASSPTATGRNEKLFF. CDR3 nucleotide sequence: TGTGCCAGCAGTCCCACCGCAACAGGGCGAAATGAAAAACTGTTTTTT.

The chain has TRBV19 and TRBJ1-1; D might be TRBD1 (5 bases). V lost 4 bases and J 0 bases, leaving 15 bases between the germline ends. This CDR3 has 16 amino acids. Germline CDR1 and CDR2: LNHDA and SQIVND (reference sequence). The CDR3 reads CASSRDHAPMNTEAFF. The CDR3 DNA follows: TGTGCCAGTAGTAGGGACCACGCGCCCATGAACACTGAAGCTTTCTTT.

This chain uses TRBV4-1 with TRBJ2-5, with D uncertain. CDR3 length: 14 amino acids. From germline, CDR1 is MGHRA and CDR2 YSYEKL. V was shortened by 0 bases and J by 2 bases, with 7 bases between the two germline ends. The DNA of the CDR3 is TGCGCCAGCAGCCAAGATTTGGGACAAGAGACCCAGTACTTC. It translates to CASSQDLGQETQYF.

This clone appeared a few times. The V gene is TRBV18, the J gene TRBJ1-1, with no clear D. This CDR3 has 15 amino acids. Trimming removed 3 bases at V and 1 base at J, with 12 bases between. Germline-derived CDR1 and CDR2 are KGHSH and LQKENI. For the CDR3, the DNA is TGTGCCAGCTCACCCTTAGGACGGACGAACACTGAAGCTTTCTTT. Amino acids: CASSPLGRTNTEAFF.

Comment on this clone: This CDR3 is also generated by other DNA sequences in the sample. V and J are TRBV7-2 and TRBJ1-2; 8 nucleotides agree with TRBD1. V shed 5 bases and J 4 bases; nucleotides not matched to a gene: 3. The CDR3 has 13 amino acids. Germline CDR1 SGHTA, CDR2 FQGNSA. The CDR3 here is CASSPQGGYGYTF. The DNA of the CDR3 is TGTGCCAGCAGCCCACAGGGGGGCTATGGCTACACCTTC.

The rearrangement joins TRBV19 to TRBJ2-7; 7 nucleotides align to TRBD2. The CDR3 is made up of 13 amino acids. V lost 3 bases to trimming and J lost 6 bases; unmatched junction nucleotides: 5. Germline V gene data show CDR1 as LNHDA and CDR2 as SQIVND (reference sequence). CDR3 region: CASSISWEGEQYF. The CDR3 DNA sequence: TGTGCCAGTAGTATTTCATGGGAGGGCGAGCAGTACTTC.